Shown below are 22 T cell receptor beta chains from a single sample sequenced in a study of blood T cell repertoires in COVID-19. The assay was immunoSEQ multiplex PCR, and TCRdb's table has in-frame clones only and misses some. The sample contains some 380,000 clones, 81% of which appear only once. Sequenced material: peripheral blood. The receptors shown here come from a human donor with acute or convalescent COVID-19. The donor label of this sample is uncertain.

The chain joins TRBV30 to TRBJ1-5, with D tentatively TRBD1 (6 bases). Germline-derived CDR1 and CDR2 are GTSNPN and SVGIG (reference sequence). The CDR3 has 13 amino acids. Trimming pared 5 bases from V and 5 bases from J, leaving 13 bases between. In nucleotides, the CDR3 is TGTGCCTGGTCCAGGACAGCTGATCAGCCCCAGCATTTT. It codes for CAWSRTADQPQHF.

V and J are TRBV28 and TRBJ1-5; no clear D. This CDR3 region has 12 residues. Germline assignment: CDR1 MDHEN and CDR2 SYDVKM. The V gene lost 6 bases and the J gene lost 4 bases, with 7 bases spanning the gap. CDR3: CASRALNQPQHF. In nucleotides, the CDR3 is TGTGCCAGCAGGGCTTTAAATCAGCCCCAGCATTTT.

V gene TRBV29-1 combines with J gene TRBJ2-1, with D perhaps matching TRBD2 (6 bases). The V gene lost 4 bases and the J gene lost 14 bases, with 12 bases spanning the gap. Germline CDR1 is SQVTM and CDR2 is ANQGSEA. The CDR3 covers 10 residues. Here the CDR3 DNA reads TGCAGCGTTGCCGAGGGAGGAGAGTTCTTC. Translated: CSVAEGGEFF.

The chain links TRBV27 to TRBJ1-5; possibly TRBD1 for D (6 bases). The V gene lost 6 bases and the J gene lost 5 bases, with 20 bases spanning the gap. This CDR3 is 16 amino acids long. Germline assignment: CDR1 MNHEY and CDR2 SMNVEV (reference sequence). As DNA, the CDR3 is TGTGCCAGCAGGGGACGGGACACTGGATCTCATCAGCCCCAGCATTTT. Translated, it gives CASRGRDTGSHQPQHF.

V gene TRBV2 combines with J gene TRBJ2-5; a weak D match, TRBD1 (6 bases). The CDR3 spans 13 residues. The V end was cut by 8 bases, the J end by 0 bases, with 10 bases between. The germline gives CDR1 SNHLY, CDR2 FYNNEI. The CDR3 sequence is CASGRDNQETQYF. CDR3 coding DNA: TGTGCCAGCGGCCGGGACAACCAAGAGACCCAGTACTTC.

This clone was seen a few times. The genes are TRBV2 and TRBJ1-4, with D uncertain. The germline V and J ends were trimmed by 4 bases and 15 bases, with 12 bases remaining between them. CDR3 length: 11 amino acids. Per germline, CDR1 SNHLY and CDR2 FYNNEI. As DNA, the CDR3 is TGTGCCAGCAGTGGGGAGGGTCAAATGTTTTTT. Its translation is CASSGEGQMFF.

This clone turned up a few times. V and J are TRBV6-5 and TRBJ2-1; 8 bases map to TRBD1. Germline V gene lookup returns CDR1 MNHEY and CDR2 SVGAGI. The CDR3 sequence is 14 residues long. V was pared by 5 bases and J by 7 bases, with 7 bases of the junction left unmatched. In DNA form, the CDR3 reads TGTGCCAGCAGTATCAGGGGGCGTCGGAATGAGCAGTTCTTC. Translation gives CASSIRGRRNEQFF.

The chain combines TRBV28 with TRBJ2-7, with 9 positions matching TRBD1. There are 14 residues in the CDR3. CDR1 MDHEN and CDR2 SYDVKM come from the germline V gene. The V and J ends lost 6 bases and 0 bases, in that order; junction bases with no gene match: 3. CDR3 residues: CASSRDRASYEQYF. The CDR3 bases are TGTGCCAGCAGCCGGGACAGGGCCTCCTACGAGCAGTACTTC. The entire variable domain, with the rest obtained from reference TRBV28 and TRBJ2-7, is as follows: DVKVTQSSRYLVKRTGEKVFLECVQDMDHENMFWYRQDPGLGLRLIYFSYDVKMKEKGDIPEGYSVSREKKERFSLILESASTNQTSMYLCASSRDRASYEQYFGPGTRLTVT.

The rearrangement links TRBV27 to TRBJ2-7; the D gene is possibly TRBD1 (5 bases). Germline V lookup: CDR1 MNHEY, CDR2 SMNVEV (reference sequence). CDR3 size: 14 residues. V lost 3 bases, J lost 2 bases, and 11 bases lay in between. The CDR3 loop is CASSLQGTTYEQYF. The CDR3 region has the DNA TGTGCCAGCAGTTTGCAGGGCACCACCTACGAGCAGTACTTC.

This chain connects TRBV6-5 to TRBJ2-7; TRBD1 matches at 10 bases. J lost 1 base, V lost 6 bases, and 6 bases had no gene match. The germline gives CDR1 MNHEY, CDR2 SVGAGI. The CDR3 spans 15 residues. In DNA, the CDR3 is TGTGCCAGCAGAAACCGGGACAGGGGTTCCTACGAGCAGTACTTC. It specifies CASRNRDRGSYEQYF.

The chain is built from TRBV29-1 and TRBJ1-1; TRBD1 matches at 9 bases. The ends lost 1 base at V and 4 bases at J; junction bases unmatched: 19. The germline V gene has CDR1 SQVTM and CDR2 ANQGSEA. This CDR3 spans 19 amino acids. CDR3 in amino acids: CSVEGGNRGLGSTSTEAFF. In DNA form, the CDR3 reads TGCAGCGTTGAAGGTGGTAACAGGGGGCTAGGATCGACGAGCACTGAAGCTTTCTTT.

This chain uses TRBV2 with TRBJ1-5; D uncertain. The CDR3 is made up of 16 amino acids. V dropped 2 bases and J dropped 6 bases, with 17 bases sitting between them. Germline-derived CDR1 and CDR2 are SNHLY and FYNNEI. The CDR3 spells CASSEYTGYAGQPQHF. CDR3 nucleotide sequence: TGTGCCAGCAGTGAATATACGGGATACGCGGGTCAGCCCCAGCATTTT.

This clone was found a few times. V and J are TRBV11-3 and TRBJ2-1; no definite D call. Germline V CDR1 and CDR2: SGHNT, YENEEA. The CDR3 sequence is 13 residues long. V shed 0 bases and J shed 3 bases, with 3 bases lying between them. CDR3 residues: CASSLDGYNEQFF. CDR3 coding DNA: TGTGCCAGCAGCTTAGACGGCTACAATGAGCAGTTCTTC.

This chain joins TRBV2 and TRBJ1-2; TRBD1 aligns across 11 bases. The V gene's germline CDR1 is SNHLY and CDR2 FYNNEI. J was trimmed by 4 bases and V by 8 bases; bases with no gene match: 18. The CDR3 runs 18 residues. CDR3 region: CASLPLPGQGGDFYGYTF. In nucleotides, the CDR3 is TGTGCCAGCCTCCCCCTTCCGGGACAGGGGGGAGATTTCTATGGCTACACCTTC. The complete variable domain, with remaining parts taken from reference TRBV2 and TRBJ1-2, reads EPEVTQTPSHQVTQMGQEVILRCVPISNHLYFYWYRQILGQKVEFLVSFYNNEISEKSEIFDDQFSVERPDGSNFTLKIRSTKLEDSAMYFCASLPLPGQGGDFYGYTFGSGTRLTVV.

The chain joins TRBV5-1 to TRBJ2-1, with 9 bases that match TRBD2. The CDR3 has 16 amino acids. Germline-derived CDR1 and CDR2 are SGHRS and YFSETQ. Trimming removed 0 bases from V and 6 bases from J; junction bases left unmatched: 7. The CDR3 DNA reads TGCGCCAGCAGCTTGGTTGGGCTAGCGGGATTCAATGAGCAGTTCTTC. Its protein is CASSLVGLAGFNEQFF.

CDR3 nucleotides: TGTGCCAGCAGCTGGACAGGGAACTATGGCTACACCTTC. Its translation: CASSWTGNYGYTF. This sequence joins TRBV6-5 and TRBJ1-2; 8 bases line up with TRBD1. Trimming at V came to 6 bases and at J to 2 bases, leaving 2 bases not matched to a gene. Looked up from germline, CDR1 is MNHEY and CDR2 is SVGAGI. The CDR3 has 13 residues.

The rearrangement links TRBV19 to TRBJ1-2; D not certain. The CDR3 is 14 residues long. Trimming shortened V by 10 bases and J by 3 bases, and 18 bases separated the two germline ends. Germline lookup yields CDR1 LNHDA and CDR2 SQIVND (reference sequence). The CDR3 coding sequence is TGTGCCACCTCCCTTGCGGCACTTGACTATGGCTACACCTTC. This sequence encodes CATSLAALDYGYTF. Full variable domain (remainder filled in from reference TRBV19 and TRBJ1-2): DGGITQSPKYLFRKEGQNVTLSCEQNLNHDAMYWYRQDPGQGLRLIYYSQIVNDFQKGDIAEGYSVSREKKESFPLTVTSAQKNPTAFYLCATSLAALDYGYTFGSGTRLTVV.

This chain links TRBV5-4 with TRBJ2-7; the match to TRBD2 covers 8 bases. CDR1 is SGHNT and CDR2 is YYREEE in the germline V gene (reference sequence). The CDR3 is 15 residues long. Trimming cost V 4 bases and J 3 bases; bases outside gene matches: 9. The CDR3 sequence: CASSGGLGRHYEQYF. The CDR3 coding sequence is TGTGCCAGCAGCGGGGGACTAGGGCGCCACTACGAGCAGTACTTC.

The genes are TRBV28 and TRBJ1-5; TRBD1 agrees at 9 bases. Per germline, CDR1 MDHEN and CDR2 SYDVKM. This CDR3 comprises 16 residues. V lost 5 bases to trimming and J lost 6 bases; unmatched junction nucleotides: 11. CDR3 bases: TGTGCCAGCAGTCCAGAACAGGGGGCGCTGGGTCAGCCCCAGCATTTT. As protein: CASSPEQGALGQPQHF.

This sequence joins TRBV9 and TRBJ2-5; 9 bases fit TRBD2. V shed 0 bases, J shed 4 bases, and the junction held 13 bases outside the gene matches. The length of the CDR3 is 18 residues. Germline CDR1 is SGDLS and CDR2 is YYNGEE. CDR3 amino acids: CASSVGGSGRGGRETQYF. CDR3 in DNA: TGTGCCAGCAGCGTAGGCGGTAGCGGGAGAGGGGGGCGAGAGACCCAGTACTTC.

The chain couples TRBV9 to TRBJ2-7, with TRBD2 as a possible D gene (6 bases). V was trimmed by 0 bases and J by 6 bases, leaving 13 bases between them. CDR3 size: 14 residues. Germline V gene sequence: CDR1 SGDLS, CDR2 YYNGEE. In nucleotides, the CDR3 is TGTGCCAGCAGCGTAGACGGGAGCTCCCTCGAGCAGTACTTC. It codes for CASSVDGSSLEQYF.

This rearrangement joins TRBV19 to TRBJ1-6; 10 bases line up with TRBD1. The junction had 3 bases not matched to a gene; V was cut back by 8 bases and J by 8 bases. From germline, CDR1 is LNHDA and CDR2 SQIVND (reference sequence). The CDR3 runs to 13 residues. The CDR3 sequence: CASADRGHSPLHF. In DNA form, the CDR3 reads TGTGCCAGTGCCGACAGGGGGCATTCACCCCTCCACTTT.